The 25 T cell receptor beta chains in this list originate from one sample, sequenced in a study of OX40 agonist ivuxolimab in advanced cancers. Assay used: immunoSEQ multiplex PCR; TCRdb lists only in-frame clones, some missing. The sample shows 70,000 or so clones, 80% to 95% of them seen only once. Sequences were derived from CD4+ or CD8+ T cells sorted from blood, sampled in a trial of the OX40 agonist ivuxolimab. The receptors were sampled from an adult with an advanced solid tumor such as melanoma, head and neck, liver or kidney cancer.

In DNA, the CDR3 is TGCGCCAGCAGCCATAGACAGGCAGCCTACGAGCAGTACTTC. It encodes CASSHRQAAYEQYF. The J gene is TRBJ2-7, the V gene TRBV4-1; TRBD1 is a possible D gene (6 bases). Germline V gives CDR1 MGHRA, CDR2 YSYEKL. CDR3 length: 14 amino acids. The V gene lost 3 bases and the J gene lost 2 bases, with 11 bases spanning the gap.

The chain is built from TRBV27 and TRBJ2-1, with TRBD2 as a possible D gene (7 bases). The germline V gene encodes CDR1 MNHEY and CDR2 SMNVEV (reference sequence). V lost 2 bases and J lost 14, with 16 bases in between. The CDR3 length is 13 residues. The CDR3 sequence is CASSLAGAPLEFF. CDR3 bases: TGTGCCAGCAGTTTAGCGGGGGCCCCTTTAGAGTTCTTC.

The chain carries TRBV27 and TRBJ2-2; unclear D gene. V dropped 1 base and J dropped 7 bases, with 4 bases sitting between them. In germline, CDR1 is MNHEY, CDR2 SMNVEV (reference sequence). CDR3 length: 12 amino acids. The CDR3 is CASSLWSGELFF. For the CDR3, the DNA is TGTGCCAGCAGTTTATGGAGCGGGGAGCTGTTTTTT.

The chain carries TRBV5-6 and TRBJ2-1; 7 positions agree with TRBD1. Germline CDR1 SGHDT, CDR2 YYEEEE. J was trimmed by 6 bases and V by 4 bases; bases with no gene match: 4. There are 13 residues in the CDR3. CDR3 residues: CASSHPGGNEQFF. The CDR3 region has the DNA TGTGCCAGCAGCCATCCAGGGGGCAATGAGCAGTTCTTC. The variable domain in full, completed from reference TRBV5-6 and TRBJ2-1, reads DAGVTQSPTHLIKTRGQQVTLRCSPKSGHDTVSWYQQALGQGPQFIFQYYEEEERQRGNFPDRFSGHQFPNYSSELNVNALLLGDSALYLCASSHPGGNEQFFGPGTRLTVL.

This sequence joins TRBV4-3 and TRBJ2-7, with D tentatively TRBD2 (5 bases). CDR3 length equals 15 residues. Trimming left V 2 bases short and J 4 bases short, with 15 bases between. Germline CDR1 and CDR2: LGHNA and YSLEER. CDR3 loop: CASSQTPRTGYEQYF. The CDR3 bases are TGCGCCAGCAGCCAAACGCCTAGAACGGGATACGAGCAGTACTTC.

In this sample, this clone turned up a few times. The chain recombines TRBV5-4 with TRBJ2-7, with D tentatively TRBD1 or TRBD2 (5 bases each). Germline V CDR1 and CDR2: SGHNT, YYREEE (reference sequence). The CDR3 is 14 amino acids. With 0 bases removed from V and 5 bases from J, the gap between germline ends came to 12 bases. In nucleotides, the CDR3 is TGTGCCAGCAGCTTGGACCCGGGGACGGACGAGCAGTACTTC. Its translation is CASSLDPGTDEQYF.

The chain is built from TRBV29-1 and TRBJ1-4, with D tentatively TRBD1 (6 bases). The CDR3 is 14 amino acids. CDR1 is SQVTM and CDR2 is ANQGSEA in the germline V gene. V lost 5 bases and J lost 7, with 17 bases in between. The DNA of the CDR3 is TGCAGCGTTACGGGGGGCTTAGGGGGTGAAAAACTGTTTTTT. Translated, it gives CSVTGGLGGEKLFF.

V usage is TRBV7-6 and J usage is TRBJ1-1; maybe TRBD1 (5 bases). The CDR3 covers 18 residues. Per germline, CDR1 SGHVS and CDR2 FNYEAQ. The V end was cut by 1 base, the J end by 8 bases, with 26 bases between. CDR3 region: CASSLEPLGGLDQSEAFF. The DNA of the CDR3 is TGTGCCAGCAGCTTAGAACCCCTGGGGGGATTGGACCAGTCGGAAGCTTTCTTT.

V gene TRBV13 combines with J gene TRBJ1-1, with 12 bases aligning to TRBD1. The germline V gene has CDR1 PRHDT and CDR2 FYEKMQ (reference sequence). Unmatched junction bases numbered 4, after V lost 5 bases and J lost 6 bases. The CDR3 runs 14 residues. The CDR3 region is CASSQGQGASEAFF. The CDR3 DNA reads TGTGCCAGCAGCCAGGGACAGGGGGCGTCTGAAGCTTTCTTT.

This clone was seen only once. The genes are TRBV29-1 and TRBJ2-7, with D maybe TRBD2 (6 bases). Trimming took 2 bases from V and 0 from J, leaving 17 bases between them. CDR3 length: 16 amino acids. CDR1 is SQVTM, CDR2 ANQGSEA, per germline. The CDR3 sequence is CSVETPGVVSSYEQYF. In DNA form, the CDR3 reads TGCAGCGTTGAAACGCCGGGGGTAGTTTCCTCCTACGAGCAGTACTTC.

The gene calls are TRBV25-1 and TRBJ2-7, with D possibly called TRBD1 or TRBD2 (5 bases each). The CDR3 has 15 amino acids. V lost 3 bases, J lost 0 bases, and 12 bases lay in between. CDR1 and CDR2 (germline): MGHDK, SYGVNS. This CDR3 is CASSERGPTSYEQYF. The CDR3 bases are TGTGCCAGCAGTGAGAGGGGTCCTACCTCCTACGAGCAGTACTTC.

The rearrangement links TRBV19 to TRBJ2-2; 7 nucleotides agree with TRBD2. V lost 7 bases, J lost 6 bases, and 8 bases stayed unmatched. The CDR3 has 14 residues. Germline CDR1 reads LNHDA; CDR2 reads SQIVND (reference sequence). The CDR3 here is CASTHGEGSGELFF. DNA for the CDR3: TGTGCCAGTACCCACGGGGAGGGGTCCGGGGAGCTGTTTTTT.

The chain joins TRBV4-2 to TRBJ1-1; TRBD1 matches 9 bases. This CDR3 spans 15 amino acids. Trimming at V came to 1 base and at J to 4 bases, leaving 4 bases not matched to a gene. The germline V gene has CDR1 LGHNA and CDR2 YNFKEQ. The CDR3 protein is CASSQAATGGTEAFF. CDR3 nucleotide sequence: TGTGCCAGCAGCCAAGCCGCGACAGGGGGCACTGAAGCTTTCTTT.

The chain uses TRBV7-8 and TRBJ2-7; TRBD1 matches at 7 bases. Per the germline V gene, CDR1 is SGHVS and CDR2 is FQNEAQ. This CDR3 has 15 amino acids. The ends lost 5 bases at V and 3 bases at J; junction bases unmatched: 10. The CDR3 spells CASSLRDSALYEQYF. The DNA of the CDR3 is TGTGCCAGCAGCCTCCGGGACAGTGCTCTCTACGAGCAGTACTTC.

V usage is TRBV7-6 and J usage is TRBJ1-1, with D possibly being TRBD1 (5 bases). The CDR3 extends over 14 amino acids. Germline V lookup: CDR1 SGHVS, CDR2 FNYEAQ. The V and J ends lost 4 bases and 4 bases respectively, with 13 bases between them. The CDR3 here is CASSSTEGGTEAFF. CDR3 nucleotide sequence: TGTGCCAGCAGCTCGACAGAGGGAGGCACTGAAGCTTTCTTT.

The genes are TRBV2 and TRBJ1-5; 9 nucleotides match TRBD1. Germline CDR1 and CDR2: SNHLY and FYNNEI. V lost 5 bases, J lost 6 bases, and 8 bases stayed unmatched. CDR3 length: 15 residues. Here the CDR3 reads CASSPPDRGGQPQHF. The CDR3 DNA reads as TGTGCCAGCAGTCCCCCGGACAGGGGTGGTCAGCCCCAGCATTTT.

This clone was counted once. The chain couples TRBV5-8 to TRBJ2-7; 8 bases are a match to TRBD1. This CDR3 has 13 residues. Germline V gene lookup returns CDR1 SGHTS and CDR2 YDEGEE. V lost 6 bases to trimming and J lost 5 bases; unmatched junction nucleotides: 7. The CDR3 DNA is TGTGCCAGCACCTGGACAGGGCTCAACGAGCAGTACTTC. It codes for CASTWTGLNEQYF.

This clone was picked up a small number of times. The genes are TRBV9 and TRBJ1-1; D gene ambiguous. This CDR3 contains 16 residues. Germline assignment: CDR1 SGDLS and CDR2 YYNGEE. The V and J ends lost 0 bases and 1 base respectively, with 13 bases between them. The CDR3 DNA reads TGTGCCAGCAGCGTAGAGATCGCCGGAGGGAACACTGAAGCTTTCTTT. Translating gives CASSVEIAGGNTEAFF.

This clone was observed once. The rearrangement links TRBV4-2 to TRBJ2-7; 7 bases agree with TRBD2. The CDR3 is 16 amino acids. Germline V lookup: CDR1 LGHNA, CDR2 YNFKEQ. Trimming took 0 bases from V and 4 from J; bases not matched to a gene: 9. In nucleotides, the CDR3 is TGTGCCAGCAGCCAAGAAATCGGGGGGTTACTTTACGAGCAGTACTTC. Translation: CASSQEIGGLLYEQYF.

CDR3 residues: CASSEGAASSYEQYF. CDR3 DNA sequence: TGCGCCAGCAGCGAAGGGGCCGCGAGCTCCTACGAGCAGTACTTC. This chain joins TRBV5-1 and TRBJ2-7; D possibly corresponds to TRBD1 (5 bases). The germline gives CDR1 SGHRS, CDR2 YFSETQ. The CDR3 loop spans 15 amino acids. V dropped 4 bases and J dropped 0 bases, with 14 bases sitting between them.

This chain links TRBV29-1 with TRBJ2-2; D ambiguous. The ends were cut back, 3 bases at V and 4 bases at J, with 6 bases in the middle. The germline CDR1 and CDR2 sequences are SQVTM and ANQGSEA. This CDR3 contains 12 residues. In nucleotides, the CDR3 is TGCAGCGTTGACAGTTTCACCGGGGAGCTGTTTTTT. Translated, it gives CSVDSFTGELFF.

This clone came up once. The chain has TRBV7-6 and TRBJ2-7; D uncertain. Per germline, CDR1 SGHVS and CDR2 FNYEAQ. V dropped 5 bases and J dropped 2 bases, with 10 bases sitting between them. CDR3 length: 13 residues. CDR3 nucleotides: TGTGCCAGCAGCCCTCAGGAAACCTACGAGCAGTACTTC. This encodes CASSPQETYEQYF.

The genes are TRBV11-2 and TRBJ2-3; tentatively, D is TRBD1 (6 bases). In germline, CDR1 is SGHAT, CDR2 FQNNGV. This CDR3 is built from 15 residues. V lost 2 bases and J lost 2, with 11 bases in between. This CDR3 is CASSLWGQATDTQYF. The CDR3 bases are TGTGCCAGCAGCTTATGGGGGCAGGCCACAGATACGCAGTATTTT. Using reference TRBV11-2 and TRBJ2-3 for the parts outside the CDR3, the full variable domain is EAGVAQSPRYKIIEKRQSVAFWCNPISGHATLYWYQQILGQGPKLLIQFQNNGVVDDSQLPKDRFSAERLKGVDSTLKIQPAKLEDSAVYLCASSLWGQATDTQYFGPGTRLTVL.

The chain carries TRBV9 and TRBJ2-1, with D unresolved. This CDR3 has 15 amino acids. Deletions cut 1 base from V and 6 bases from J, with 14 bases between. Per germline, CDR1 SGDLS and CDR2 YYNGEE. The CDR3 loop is CASSVQGYGSNEQFF. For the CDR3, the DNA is TGTGCCAGCAGCGTACAAGGGTACGGTTCCAATGAGCAGTTCTTC.

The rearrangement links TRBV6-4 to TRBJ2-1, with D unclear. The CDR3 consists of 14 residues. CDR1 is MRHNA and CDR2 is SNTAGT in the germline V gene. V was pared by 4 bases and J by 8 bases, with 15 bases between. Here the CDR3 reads CASSGSDDVDEQFF. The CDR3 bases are TGTGCCAGCAGTGGCTCGGATGACGTGGATGAGCAGTTCTTC.